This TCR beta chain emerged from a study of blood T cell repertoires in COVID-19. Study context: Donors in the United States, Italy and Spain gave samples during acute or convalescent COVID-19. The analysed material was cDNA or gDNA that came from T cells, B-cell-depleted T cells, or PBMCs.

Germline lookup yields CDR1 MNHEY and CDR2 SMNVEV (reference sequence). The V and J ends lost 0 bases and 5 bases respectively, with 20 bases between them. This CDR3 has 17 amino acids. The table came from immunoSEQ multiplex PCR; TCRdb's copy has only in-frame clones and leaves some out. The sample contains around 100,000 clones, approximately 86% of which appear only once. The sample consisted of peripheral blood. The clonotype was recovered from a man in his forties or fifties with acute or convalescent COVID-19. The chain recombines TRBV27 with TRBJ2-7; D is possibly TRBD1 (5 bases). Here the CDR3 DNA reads TGTGCCAGCAGTTTATCTCCCCAGGGCGGTATTCCCCACGAGCAGTACTTC. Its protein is CASSLSPQGGIPHEQYF.